This entry features one TCR beta chain sequence. Its antigen is not known. The data derive from a study of response to subunit inactivated influenza vaccine. Findings of the study overall: It was the authors' suggestion that each seasonal influenza vaccination recruits few new T cells.

Germline CDR1 MNHNS, CDR2 SASEGT. CDR3 length equals 17 residues. Unmatched junction bases numbered 12, after V lost 2 bases and J lost 5 bases. MiXCR, applied by TCRdb to the RT-PCR reads, yields one record per CDR3 protein. The table records approximately 700,000 distinct CDR3 sequences, approximately 15% of them present only once. V gene TRBV6-1 combines with J gene TRBJ2-1, with TRBD2 matching 7 bases. Sequencing used PBMCs from blood, obtained roughly 2 weeks before vaccination. The origin of this receptor is a man aged 50-59 years who received an inactivated influenza vaccine. The CDR3 coding sequence is TGTGCCAGCAGTGAAATCGTTGGGCGGGGGTTCGACAATGAGCAGTTCTTC. This sequence encodes CASSEIVGRGFDNEQFF.